The clone carrying this T cell receptor (beta chain) appeared many times. The antigen remains undetermined. These data originate in a study of post-analysis software for immune sequencing data. Overall study results and limits: When patients were compared with controls, about five TRBV segments were more frequent, TRBV5-6, TRBV5-1 and TRBV20-1 among them.

Built from TCR beta cDNA, the libraries had unique molecular identifiers in them. One entry per CDR3 protein, called by TCRdb with MiXCR from the PCR reads. The sample holds about 200,000 distinct CDR3 sequences, about 30% seen once. Trimming shortened V by 2 bases and J by 0 bases, and 7 bases separated the two germline ends. CDR1 and CDR2 from the germline V gene are KGHSH and LQKENI. The CDR3 is 14 residues long. Sequenced sample: blood. The clonotype was recovered from a girl aged 2-17 years with multiple sclerosis. The chain recombines TRBV18 with TRBJ1-2; no clear D. DNA of the CDR3: TGTGCCAGCTCACCAACAGATTCTAACTATGGCTACACCTTC. Protein sequence: CASSPTDSNYGYTF. Full variable domain (outside the CDR3, taken from reference TRBV18 and TRBJ1-2): NAGVMQNPRHLVRRRGQEARLRCSPMKGHSHVYWYRQLPEEGLKFMVYLQKENIIDESGMPKERFSAEFPKEGPSILRIQQVVRGDSAAYFCASSPTDSNYGYTFGSGTRLTVV.